The 5 T cell receptor beta chains below all came from one sample that was sequenced in a study of blood T cell repertoires in COVID-19. Repertoires were generated with immunoSEQ multiplex PCR, while TCRdb's copy carries only in-frame clones and drops some. In the table there are some 90,000 clones, 82% of which are singletons. The sample taken for sequencing was peripheral blood. The receptor source for this set is an older man with active or convalescent COVID-19.

The chain carries TRBV14 and TRBJ1-1, with a possible D match to TRBD1 (6 bases). Looked up from germline, CDR1 is SGHDN and CDR2 is FVKESK. This CDR3 is built from 15 residues. V gave up 4 bases and J gave up 5 bases, with 17 bases separating them. The CDR3, as DNA: TGTGCCAGCAGCCCGAGAGACAGGATTAGAACTGAAGCTTTCTTT. Translation gives CASSPRDRIRTEAFF.

The J gene is TRBJ1-1, the V gene TRBV7-8; no clear D gene. Between the trimmed V and J ends, which lost 7 bases and 1 base, there was a span of 13 bases. CDR3 size: 14 residues. Germline-derived CDR1 and CDR2 are SGHVS and FQNEAQ. CDR3 in DNA: TGTGCCAGCACCCCCGGTACAGCGAACACTGAAGCTTTCTTT. Translated: CASTPGTANTEAFF.

The rearrangement joins TRBV6-6 to TRBJ2-1; 15 bases map to TRBD2. This CDR3 is 15 amino acids long. The trim removed 7 bases at V and 9 bases at J, leaving 7 bases unmatched. Per germline, CDR1 MNHNY and CDR2 SVGAGI (reference sequence). Here the CDR3 reads CASTRTSGGAPEQFF. The CDR3 region has the DNA TGTGCCAGCACCCGGACTAGCGGGGGGGCCCCTGAGCAGTTCTTC.

The gene calls are TRBV9 and TRBJ2-2; 9 nucleotides line up with TRBD1. Trimming removed 4 bases from V and 0 bases from J; junction bases left unmatched: 7. The germline V gene encodes CDR1 SGDLS and CDR2 YYNGEE. This CDR3 contains 17 residues. CDR3 in amino acids: CASSPRGQGTNTGELFF. DNA for the CDR3: TGTGCCAGCAGCCCCCGGGGACAGGGCACGAACACCGGGGAGCTGTTTTTT.

The chain is built from TRBV18 and TRBJ2-7; 7 bases agree with TRBD1. CDR3 length equals 14 residues. CDR1 and CDR2 from the germline V gene are KGHSH and LQKENI. Trimming cost V 3 bases and J 2 bases; bases outside gene matches: 4. The CDR3 is CASSPRTGTYEQYF. The DNA for the CDR3 is TGTGCCAGCTCACCCCGGACAGGAACCTACGAGCAGTACTTC.